The 5 T cell receptor beta chains below all came from one sample that was sequenced in a study of blood T cells in healthy people across ages. A second PCR of 7 to 11 cycles used a sample-barcoded 5' primer and a J-beta primer mix. One entry per CDR3 protein, called by TCRdb with MiXCR from the 5' RACE reads. The sample lists roughly 2 million distinct CDR3 sequences; roughly 50% were seen once. Sequences were obtained from blood. The receptors shown here come from a woman between 40 and 55 years old in good health.

The sample holds many counts of this clonotype. The chain recombines TRBV20-1 with TRBJ2-3, with D unclear. The germline CDR1 and CDR2 sequences are DFQATT and SNEGSKA (reference sequence). V dropped 3 bases and J dropped 2 bases, with 6 bases sitting between them. There are 12 residues in the CDR3. The CDR3 loop reads CSASGPTDTQYF. The CDR3 DNA is TGCAGTGCTAGTGGACCCACAGATACGCAGTATTTT.

This chain connects TRBV20-1 to TRBJ2-5, with 8 bases lining up with TRBD2. The CDR3 has 13 amino acids. CDR1 is DFQATT, CDR2 SNEGSKA, per germline (reference sequence). J gave up 11 bases and V 7 bases, and 15 bases lay outside the gene matches. DNA of the CDR3: TGCAGTGTTAAGGCGGGGGGTGTCAATGAGCAGTACTTC. Protein sequence: CSVKAGGVNEQYF.

The rearrangement links TRBV29-1 to TRBJ1-1; the match to TRBD1 covers 10 bases. There are 15 residues in the CDR3. Per the germline V gene, CDR1 is SQVTM and CDR2 is ANQGSEA. J lost 1 base, V lost 3 bases, and 5 bases had no gene match. CDR3: CSVDFRDRGNTEAFF. CDR3 bases: TGCAGCGTTGATTTTCGGGACAGGGGGAACACTGAAGCTTTCTTT.

V and J are TRBV12-3 or TRBV12-4 and TRBJ2-5; TRBD2 aligns across 7 bases. The CDR3 contains 14 residues. V was clipped by 7 bases and J by 2 bases; unmatched bases: 7. CDR3 DNA sequence: TGTGCCAGCAAAAAGGGGAGGGTACAAGAGACCCAGTACTTC. Encoded protein: CASKKGRVQETQYF.

A few counts support this clonotype. The J gene is TRBJ2-3, the V gene TRBV6-5, with TRBD2 identical over 8 bases. This CDR3 region has 14 residues. V lost 5 bases and J lost 6; bases outside the gene matches: 7. Germline V gene sequence: CDR1 MNHEY, CDR2 SVGAGI. The CDR3 spells CASSTRGGIDTQYF. The DNA of the CDR3 is TGTGCCAGCAGTACACGGGGGGGAATCGATACGCAGTATTTT.